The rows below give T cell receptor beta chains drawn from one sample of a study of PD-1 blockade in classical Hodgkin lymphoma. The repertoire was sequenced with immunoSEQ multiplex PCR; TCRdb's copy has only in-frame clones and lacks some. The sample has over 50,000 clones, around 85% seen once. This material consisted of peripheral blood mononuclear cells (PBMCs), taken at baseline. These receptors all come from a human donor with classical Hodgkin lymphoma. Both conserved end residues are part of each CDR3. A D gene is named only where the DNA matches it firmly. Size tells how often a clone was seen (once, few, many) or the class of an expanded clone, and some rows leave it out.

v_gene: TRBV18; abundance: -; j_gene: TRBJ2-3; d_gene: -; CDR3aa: CASSPSADTDTQYF; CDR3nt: TGTGCCAGCTCACCATCAGCGGACACAGATACGCAGTATTTT
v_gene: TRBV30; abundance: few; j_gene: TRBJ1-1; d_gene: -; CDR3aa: CAWSQGGNTEAFF; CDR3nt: TGTGCCTGGAGTCAAGGGGGGAACACTGAAGCTTTCTTT
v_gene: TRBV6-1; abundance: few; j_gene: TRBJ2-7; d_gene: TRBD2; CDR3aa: CASTLGGSSVTEQYF; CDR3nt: TGTGCCAGCACCTTGGGCGGGAGTTCTGTAACGGAGCAGTACTTC
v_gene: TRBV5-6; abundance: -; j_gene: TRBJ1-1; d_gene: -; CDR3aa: CASSSLGSNTEAFF; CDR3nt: TGTGCCAGCAGCTCCTTGGGCAGCAACACTGAAGCTTTCTTT
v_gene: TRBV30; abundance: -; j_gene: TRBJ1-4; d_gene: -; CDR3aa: CAWSAGRREKLFF; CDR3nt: TGTGCCTGGAGTGCCGGGAGGAGGGAAAAACTGTTTTTT
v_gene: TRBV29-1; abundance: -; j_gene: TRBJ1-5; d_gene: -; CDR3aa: CSVGETAYQPQHF; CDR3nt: TGCAGCGTCGGAGAGACAGCTTATCAGCCCCAGCATTTT
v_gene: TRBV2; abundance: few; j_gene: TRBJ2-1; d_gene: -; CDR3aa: CASSPLGNAYNEQFF; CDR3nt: TGTGCCAGCAGTCCCTTGGGGAACGCCTACAATGAGCAGTTCTTC
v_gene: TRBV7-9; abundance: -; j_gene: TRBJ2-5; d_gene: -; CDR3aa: CASMPPPAGQETQYF; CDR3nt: TGTGCCAGCATGCCCCCCCCCGCAGGCCAAGAGACCCAGTACTTC
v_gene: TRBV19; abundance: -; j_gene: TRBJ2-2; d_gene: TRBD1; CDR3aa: CASMRGRTGQTGELFF; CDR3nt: TGTGCCAGTATGAGGGGGAGGACAGGGCAAACCGGGGAGCTGTTTTTT
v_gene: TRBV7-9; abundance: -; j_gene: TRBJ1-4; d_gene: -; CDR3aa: CASSELGFNEKLFF; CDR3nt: TGTGCCAGCTCGGAGCTGGGGTTTAATGAAAAACTGTTTTTT
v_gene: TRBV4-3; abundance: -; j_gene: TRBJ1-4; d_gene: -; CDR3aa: CASSQDRTEGNEKLFF; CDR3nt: TGCGCCAGCAGCCAAGATCGGACTGAGGGAAATGAAAAACTGTTTTTT
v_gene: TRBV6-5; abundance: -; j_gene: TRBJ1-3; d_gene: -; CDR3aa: CASSYSSSASGNTIYF; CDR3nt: TGTGCCAGCAGTTACTCGAGTTCTGCGTCTGGAAACACCATATATTTT
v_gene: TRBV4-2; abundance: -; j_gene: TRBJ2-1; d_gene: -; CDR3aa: CASSQDWGGDYNEQFF; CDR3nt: TGTGCCAGCAGCCAAGATTGGGGTGGGGACTACAATGAGCAGTTCTTC
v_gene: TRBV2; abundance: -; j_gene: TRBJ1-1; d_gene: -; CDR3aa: CASIWGLRDTEAFF; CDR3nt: TGTGCCAGCATCTGGGGGCTGAGGGACACTGAAGCTTTCTTT
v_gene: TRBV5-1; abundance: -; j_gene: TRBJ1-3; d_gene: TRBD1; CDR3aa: CASSRVSGTGGTGNTIYF; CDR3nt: TGCGCCAGCAGCCGAGTATCAGGGACAGGGGGCACTGGAAACACCATATATTTT
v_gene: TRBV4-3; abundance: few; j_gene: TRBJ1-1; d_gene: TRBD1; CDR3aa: CASSQDIAGDSEAFF; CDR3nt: TGCGCCAGCAGCCAAGATATCGCCGGGGACAGTGAAGCTTTCTTT
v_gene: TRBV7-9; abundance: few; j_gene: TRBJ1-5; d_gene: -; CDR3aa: CASSPVAPNQPQHF; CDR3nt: TGTGCCAGCAGCCCCGTGGCGCCCAATCAGCCCCAGCATTTT
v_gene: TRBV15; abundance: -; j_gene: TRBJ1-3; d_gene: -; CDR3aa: CATSRPTDSSGNTIYF; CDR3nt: TGTGCCACCAGCAGACCGACGGACAGCTCTGGAAACACCATATATTTT
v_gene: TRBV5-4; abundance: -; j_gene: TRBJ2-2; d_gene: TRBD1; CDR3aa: CASTAEDRDPGELFF; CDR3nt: TGTGCCAGCACCGCGGAGGACAGGGACCCCGGGGAGCTGTTTTTT
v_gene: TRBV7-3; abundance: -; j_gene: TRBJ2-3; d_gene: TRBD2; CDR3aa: CASSLTGGPDTQYF; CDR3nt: TGTGCCAGCAGCTTAACGGGAGGGCCAGATACGCAGTATTTT
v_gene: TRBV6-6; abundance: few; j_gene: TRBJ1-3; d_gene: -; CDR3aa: CASSVSGNSGNTIYF; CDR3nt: TGTGCCAGCAGTGTTTCAGGGAACTCTGGAAACACCATATATTTT
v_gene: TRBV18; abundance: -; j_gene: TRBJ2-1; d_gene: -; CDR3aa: CASSPRSSYNEQFF; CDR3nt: TGTGCCAGCTCACCGCGCAGCTCCTACAATGAGCAGTTCTTC
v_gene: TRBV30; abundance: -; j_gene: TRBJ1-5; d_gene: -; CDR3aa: CAWSTPGPRSNQPQHF; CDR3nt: TGTGCCTGGAGTACCCCCGGGCCCCGTAGCAATCAGCCCCAGCATTTT
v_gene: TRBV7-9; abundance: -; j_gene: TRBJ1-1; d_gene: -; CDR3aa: CASSSLRGANEAFF; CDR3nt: TGTGCCAGCAGCTCGCTCCGGGGGGCTAATGAAGCTTTCTTT
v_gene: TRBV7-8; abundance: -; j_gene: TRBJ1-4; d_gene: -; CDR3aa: CASSLEAGGTSEKLFF; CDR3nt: TGTGCCAGCAGCTTAGAGGCGGGGGGGACAAGTGAAAAACTGTTTTTT
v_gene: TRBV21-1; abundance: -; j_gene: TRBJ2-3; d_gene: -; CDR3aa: CASSSQRKARRLRDDTDTQYF; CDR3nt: TGTGCCAGCAGCTCTCAGCGGAAGGCTAGACGTTTGCGGGACGACACAGATACGCAGTATTTT
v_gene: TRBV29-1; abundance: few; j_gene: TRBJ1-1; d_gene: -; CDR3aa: CSVVIGEPTEAFF; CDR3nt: TGCAGCGTTGTTATCGGGGAGCCCACTGAAGCTTTCTTT
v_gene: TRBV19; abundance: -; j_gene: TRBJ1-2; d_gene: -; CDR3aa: CASSIAGIYGYTF; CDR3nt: TGTGCCAGTAGTATCGCAGGGATCTATGGCTACACCTTC